Given below is one T cell receptor (beta chain) in context. The data belong to a study of T-cell memory formation after mild COVID-19. TCRdb reprocessed the 5' RACE reads with MiXCR, giving one entry per CDR3 protein. The table has around 60,000 distinct CDR3 sequences, more than 8% seen once. Germline CDR1 SEHNR, CDR2 FQNEAQ (reference sequence). CDR3 length: 16 amino acids. V was cut by 5 bases and J by 1 base, with 16 bases left in between. The TCR originated in a man younger than 35 who had mild COVID-19 (a few samples of this study predate the infection). Cell type and time point are not known. The sequenced sample was PBMCs or a T cell subset sorted from them (not recorded which). The genes are TRBV7-9 and TRBJ2-3, with a possible D match to TRBD1 (6 bases). The CDR3 is CASSPPGGRGTDTQYF. The CDR3 coding sequence is TGTGCCAGCAGCCCCCCTGGGGGCAGGGGCACAGATACGCAGTATTTT.